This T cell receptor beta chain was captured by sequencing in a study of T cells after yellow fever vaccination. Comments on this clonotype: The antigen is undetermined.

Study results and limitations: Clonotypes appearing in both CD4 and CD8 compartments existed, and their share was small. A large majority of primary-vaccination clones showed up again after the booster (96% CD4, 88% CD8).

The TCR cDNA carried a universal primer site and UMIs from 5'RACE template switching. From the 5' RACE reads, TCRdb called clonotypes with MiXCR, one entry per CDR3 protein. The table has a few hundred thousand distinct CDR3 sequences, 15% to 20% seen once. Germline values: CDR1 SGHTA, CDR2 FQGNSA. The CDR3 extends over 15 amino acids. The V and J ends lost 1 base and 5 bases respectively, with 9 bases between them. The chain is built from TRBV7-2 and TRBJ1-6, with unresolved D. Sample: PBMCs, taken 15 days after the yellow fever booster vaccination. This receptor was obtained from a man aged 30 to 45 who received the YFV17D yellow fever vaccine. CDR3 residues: CASSLGDSDNSPLHF. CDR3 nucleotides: TGTGCCAGCAGCTTAGGGGATTCGGATAATTCACCCCTCCACTTT.